One sample yielded the 10 T cell receptor beta chains listed below, sequenced in a study of graft-versus-host responses after intestinal transplantation. Profiled with immunoSEQ multiplex PCR; TCRdb holds only in-frame clones, not every one. The sample lists about 14,000 clones, about 93% occurring once. This specimen was PBMCs, taken 9 days after transplant. These receptors were taken from a human patient who received an intestinal transplant, so some T cells may come from the graft donor.

This rearrangement joins TRBV13 to TRBJ2-1, with 10 bases identical to TRBD2. Germline CDR1 PRHDT, CDR2 FYEKMQ (reference sequence). The CDR3 consists of 15 residues. Unmatched junction bases numbered 5, after V lost 5 bases and J lost 4 bases. The CDR3, as DNA: TGTGCCAGCAGCCATAGCGGGAGGAGATACAATGAGCAGTTCTTC. Translated: CASSHSGRRYNEQFF.

The chain is built from TRBV21-1 and TRBJ2-3; the listed D gene, TRBD2, was not tested against the DNA. TRBV21-1 counts as a pseudogene. CDR3 length: 16 residues. CDR3 in amino acids: CASSKAGGHSTDTQYF. Here the CDR3 DNA reads TGTGCCAGCAGCAAGGCGGGGGGACATAGCACAGATACGCAGTATTTT.

The V call is TRBV6-6, the J call TRBJ2-1; the D gene is possibly TRBD2 (5 bases). CDR1 is MNHNY, CDR2 SVGAGI, per germline (reference sequence). The CDR3 runs 14 residues. V was trimmed by 4 bases and J by 4 bases, leaving 11 bases between them. The CDR3 DNA sequence: TGTGCCAGCAGTTCCCCAGGCGGGTACAATGAGCAGTTCTTC. Encoded protein: CASSSPGGYNEQFF.

The chain has TRBV28 and TRBJ1-2; D might be TRBD1 (6 bases). The CDR3 is 17 amino acids. Germline-derived CDR1 and CDR2 are MDHEN and SYDVKM. The germline V and J ends were trimmed by 5 bases and 2 bases, with 21 bases remaining between them. CDR3 amino acids: CASSPNPLRQENYGYTF. The CDR3 coding sequence is TGTGCCAGCAGTCCGAACCCACTACGACAGGAAAACTATGGCTACACCTTC.

This clone has only one observation. This chain links TRBV29-1 with TRBJ2-7, with 8 nucleotides matching TRBD1. The J segment lost 2 bases and the V segment lost 3 bases, leaving 12 bases of the junction unmatched. Germline V gene lookup returns CDR1 SQVTM and CDR2 ANQGSEA. This CDR3 has 16 amino acids. CDR3 protein: CSVEWARTGTTYEQYF. The CDR3 region has the DNA TGCAGCGTTGAGTGGGCACGGACAGGGACAACCTACGAGCAGTACTTC.

The chain carries TRBV11-2 and TRBJ2-1; D is unresolved. There are 17 residues in the CDR3. Germline V gene sequence: CDR1 SGHAT, CDR2 FQNNGV. With 0 bases removed from V and 3 bases from J, the gap between germline ends came to 15 bases. In DNA form, the CDR3 reads TGTGCCAGCAGCTTAGATCCTTCTGGGGTCGTCTACAATGAGCAGTTCTTC. It encodes CASSLDPSGVVYNEQFF.

The CDR3 DNA follows: TGTGCCAGCAGTTTATCCACCCCCGCAGGGGTCGGTGCCGGGGAGCTGTTTTTT. The encoded protein is CASSLSTPAGVGAGELFF. The chain couples TRBV27 to TRBJ2-2; possible D gene TRBD1, 6 bases. Trimming took 0 bases from V and 6 from J, leaving 20 bases between them. The CDR3 runs 18 residues. Germline CDR1 reads MNHEY; CDR2 reads SMNVEV (reference sequence).

V usage is TRBV2 and J usage is TRBJ1-4, with 8 positions matching TRBD1. Trimming removed 5 bases from V and 2 bases from J; junction bases left unmatched: 7. Germline values: CDR1 SNHLY, CDR2 FYNNEI. The CDR3 contains 16 residues. CDR3 sequence: CASSRPGQDTNEKLFF. In nucleotides, the CDR3 is TGTGCCAGCAGTCGTCCGGGACAGGACACTAATGAAAAACTGTTTTTT. Supplemented by reference TRBV2 and TRBJ1-4, the full variable domain reads EPEVTQTPSHQVTQMGQEVILRCVPISNHLYFYWYRQILGQKVEFLVSFYNNEISEKSEIFDDQFSVERPDGSNFTLKIRSTKLEDSAMYFCASSRPGQDTNEKLFFGSGTQLSVL.

This chain connects TRBV10-2 to TRBJ2-7; unclear D gene. The V end lost 8 bases, the J end lost 0 bases, and 11 bases lay between the germline ends. The germline V gene encodes CDR1 WSHSY and CDR2 SAAADI. CDR3 length equals 13 residues. For the CDR3, the DNA is TGCGCCAGCGGTACAGCGAGCTCCTACGAGCAGTACTTC. As protein: CASGTASSYEQYF.

The gene calls are TRBV19 and TRBJ2-3; TRBD2 agrees at 8 bases. Trimming at V came to 1 base and at J to 1 base, leaving 10 bases not matched to a gene. The CDR3 is 18 residues long. From germline, CDR1 is LNHDA and CDR2 SQIVND (reference sequence). This CDR3 reads CASSIALGRRGGTDTQYF. The CDR3 DNA is TGTGCCAGTAGTATAGCCCTCGGGAGGCGGGGGGGCACAGATACGCAGTATTTT.